This TCR beta chain was sequenced for a study of PD-1 blockade in classical Hodgkin lymphoma. A few counts support this clone. The antigen is not known. General study points: Anyone who began nivolumab under 1 year after ASCT was excluded. Newly diagnosed patients had baseline TCR diversity that was reportedly lower than that of healthy donors. In CD4+ cells, TCR diversity went up significantly by C4D1, but in CD8+ cells it did not.

Every one of the patients relapsed after autologous stem cell transplantation (brentuximab vedotin exposure was variable). The CDR3 runs 13 residues. In germline, CDR1 is SGHTS, CDR2 YDEGEE. Trimming stripped 0 bases from V and 2 bases from J, with 5 bases between. This table comes from immunoSEQ multiplex PCR, and its TCRdb copy is limited to in-frame clones, with some not included. This sample has about 23,000 clones, with around 69% found just once. This specimen consisted of peripheral blood mononuclear cells (PBMCs), obtained at baseline. The rearrangement links TRBV5-8 to TRBJ2-5; no firm D call. The sequence was collected from a human donor with classical Hodgkin lymphoma. DNA for the CDR3: TGTGCCAGCAGCTTGGACATGCAAGAGACCCAGTACTTC. This encodes CASSLDMQETQYF.